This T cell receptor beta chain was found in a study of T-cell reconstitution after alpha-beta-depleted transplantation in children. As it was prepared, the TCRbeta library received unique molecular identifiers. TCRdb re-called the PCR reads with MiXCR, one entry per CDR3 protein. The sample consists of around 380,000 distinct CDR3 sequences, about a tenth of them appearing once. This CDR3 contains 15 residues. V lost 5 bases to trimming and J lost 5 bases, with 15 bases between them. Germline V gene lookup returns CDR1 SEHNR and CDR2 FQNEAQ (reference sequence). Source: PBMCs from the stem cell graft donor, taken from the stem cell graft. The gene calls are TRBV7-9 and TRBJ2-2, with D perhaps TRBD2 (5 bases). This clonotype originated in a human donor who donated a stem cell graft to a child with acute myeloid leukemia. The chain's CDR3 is CASSPWWGVTGELFF. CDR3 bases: TGTGCCAGCAGCCCCTGGTGGGGAGTAACCGGGGAGCTGTTTTTT.